A selection of T cell receptor beta chains follows, all from one sample in a study of response to subunit inactivated influenza vaccine. TCRdb fed the RT-PCR reads into MiXCR, producing one record per CDR3 protein. Of about 540,000 distinct CDR3 sequences listed, under 30% are singletons. The sample was also linked to a second study, of T cells expressing NK-cell markers.

The sequencing here drew on CD4+ T cells sorted from PBMCs, taken about 11 days after vaccination. The source is a man between 45 and 60 years old who received an inactivated influenza vaccine. Each CDR3 is given without its conserved first and last residue. The order of the fields is V gene, clone size, J gene, CDR3 protein. Size tells how often a clone was seen (once, few, many) or the class of an expanded clone, and some rows leave it out.

TRBV2	NA	TRBJ2-6	ASRDRSGANVLT
TRBV12-3/TRBV12-4	few	TRBJ2-2	ASSQTPGQGTGELF
TRBV5-1	many	TRBJ2-7	ASSLGPGAYEQY
TRBV20-1	many	TRBJ1-5	SSDPLGQPQH
TRBV5-1	NA	TRBJ1-2	ASSPTAGQGAYGYT
TRBV15	NA	TRBJ2-3	ATSRDKKQGEQDTQY
TRBV5-1	NA	TRBJ2-7	ASSLAPGGYEQY
TRBV20-1	NA	TRBJ1-5	SASVHGLRSNQPQH
TRBV19	NA	TRBJ2-2	ASSSRGTRTGELF
TRBV4-2	NA	TRBJ1-4	ASSQTAINEKLF
TRBV6-5	NA	TRBJ2-3	ASRTSVDTQY
TRBV2	few	TRBJ1-5	ASTKSGTQNQPQH
TRBV7-2	NA	TRBJ1-2	ASSLASSRGYT
TRBV15	NA	TRBJ1-2	ATSRDPGAPNYGYT
TRBV12-3/TRBV12-4	many	TRBJ1-4	ASSRDTGKLF
TRBV7-8	few	TRBJ2-2	ASSSRRIPNTGELF
TRBV14	few	TRBJ2-5	ASSQFGAKETQY
TRBV18	NA	TRBJ2-7	ASSPQTGEIPYEQY
TRBV28	few	TRBJ1-2	ASSLWTSALYSYGYT
TRBV7-2	NA	TRBJ2-2	ASRSDLHTGELF
TRBV5-1	NA	TRBJ2-5	ASSLALDSGNQETQY
TRBV20-1	NA	TRBJ2-5	SARGSSQGRETQY
TRBV12-3/TRBV12-4	few	TRBJ1-1	ASTWGGASF
TRBV5-5	NA	TRBJ2-5	ASSLGVGGSETQY
TRBV12-3/TRBV12-4	NA	TRBJ1-5	ASSFDGNQPQH
TRBV5-5	few	TRBJ1-1	ASSRNWGAEAF
TRBV3-1	few	TRBJ1-1	ASSPPGGGTEAF
TRBV6-2/TRBV6-3	NA	TRBJ1-1	ASSYSGRGSTEAF
TRBV6-2/TRBV6-3	many	TRBJ2-7	ASSLTGKPY
TRBV19	NA	TRBJ2-1	ATQLGSRGNEQF
TRBV5-6	NA	TRBJ2-1	ASSFRAPNSYNEQS
TRBV29-1	NA	TRBJ2-3	SVEAGLSTDTQY
TRBV5-4	NA	TRBJ2-3	ASSLGLAGEKGDTQY
TRBV14	few	TRBJ2-7	ASSQASGGEQY
TRBV6-2/TRBV6-3	once	TRBJ2-5	ASSYVGGLKTQY
TRBV27	NA	TRBJ1-4	ASKIRQDSEKLF
TRBV6-2/TRBV6-3	NA	TRBJ2-2	ASSYRSSRAGQNTGELF
TRBV12-3/TRBV12-4	many	TRBJ2-5	ASSAGGLAGRETQY
TRBV7-3	NA	TRBJ2-7	ASSLGGGRDYEQY
TRBV5-4	NA	TRBJ2-7	ASSLTGSHYEQY
TRBV7-8	NA	TRBJ1-2	ASSSSPWTEGGYT
TRBV2	few	TRBJ2-7	ASSERGQGMWEQY
TRBV12-3/TRBV12-4	few	TRBJ1-4	ASAGPPNEKLF
TRBV10-3	few	TRBJ2-7	AISDHSGTARSYEQY
TRBV5-5	once	TRBJ1-5	ASGRSNNQPQH
TRBV18	few	TRBJ2-5	ASSPFSGGQETQY
TRBV7-2	few	TRBJ1-5	ASSFSRVGNQPQH
TRBV7-2	NA	TRBJ2-2	ASSRTRFTGELF
TRBV30	few	TRBJ2-1	AWSKETGNNEQF
TRBV28	NA	TRBJ2-1	ASSSGLAGNNEQF
TRBV11-2	many	TRBJ2-7	ASSLVSRWVLPVY
TRBV21-1	NA	TRBJ1-1	ASSNSPGKGTEAF
TRBV7-6	NA	TRBJ2-6	ASSHRDSGANVLT
TRBV20-1	few	TRBJ2-1	SGLKPGGNNEQF
TRBV7-2	NA	TRBJ2-5	ASSLGHQPTQY
TRBV10-3	few	TRBJ2-2	ATAGTKTGELF
TRBV7-2	NA	TRBJ2-2	ASSLAMTSGANTGELF
TRBV7-8	NA	TRBJ1-5	ASSAQDRGPQH
TRBV6-4	NA	TRBJ2-1	ASRKDNSYNEQF